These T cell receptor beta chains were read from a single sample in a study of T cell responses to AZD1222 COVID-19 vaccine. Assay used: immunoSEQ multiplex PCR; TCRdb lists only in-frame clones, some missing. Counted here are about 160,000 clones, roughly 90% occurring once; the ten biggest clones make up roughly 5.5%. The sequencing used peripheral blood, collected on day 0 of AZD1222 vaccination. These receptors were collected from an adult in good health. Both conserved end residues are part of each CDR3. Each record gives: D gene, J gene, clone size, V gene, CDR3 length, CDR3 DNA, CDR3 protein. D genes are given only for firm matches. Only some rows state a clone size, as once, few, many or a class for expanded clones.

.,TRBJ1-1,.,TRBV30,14,TGTGCCTGGAGTGTACGTACGGAGAACACTGAAGCTTTCTTT,CAWSVRTENTEAFF
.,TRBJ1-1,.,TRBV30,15,TGTGCCTGGAGTCAACCCGACAGGTGGAACACTGAAGCTTTCTTT,CAWSQPDRWNTEAFF
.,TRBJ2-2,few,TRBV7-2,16,TGTGCCAGCAGCCCGTTACAGGCGCGGAACACCGGGGAGCTGTTTTTT,CASSPLQARNTGELFF
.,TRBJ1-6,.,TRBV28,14,TGTGCCAGCAGTCTCAGTGTCGGGAATTCACCCCTCCACTTT,CASSLSVGNSPLHF
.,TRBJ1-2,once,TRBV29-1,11,TGCAGCGTTGATATCAACTATGGCTACACCTTC,CSVDINYGYTF
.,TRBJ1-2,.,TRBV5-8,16,TGTGCCAGCAGCCAAACTGACAGACTTTATAACTATGGCTACACCTTC,CASSQTDRLYNYGYTF
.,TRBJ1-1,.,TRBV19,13,TGTGCCAGTAGGAAAGAGTTGAACACTGAAGCTTTCTTT,CASRKELNTEAFF
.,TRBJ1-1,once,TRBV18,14,TGTGCCAGCTCACCAGAGGGACTGAACACTGAAGCTTTCTTT,CASSPEGLNTEAFF
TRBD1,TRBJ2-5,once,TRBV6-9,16,TGTGCCAGCAATTTTCAGACAGGGGAGATACAAGAGACCCAGTACTTC,CASNFQTGEIQETQYF
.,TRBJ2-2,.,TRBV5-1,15,TGCGCCAGCAGCTTTAGTCAGGGAAACACCGGGGAGCTGTTTTTT,CASSFSQGNTGELFF